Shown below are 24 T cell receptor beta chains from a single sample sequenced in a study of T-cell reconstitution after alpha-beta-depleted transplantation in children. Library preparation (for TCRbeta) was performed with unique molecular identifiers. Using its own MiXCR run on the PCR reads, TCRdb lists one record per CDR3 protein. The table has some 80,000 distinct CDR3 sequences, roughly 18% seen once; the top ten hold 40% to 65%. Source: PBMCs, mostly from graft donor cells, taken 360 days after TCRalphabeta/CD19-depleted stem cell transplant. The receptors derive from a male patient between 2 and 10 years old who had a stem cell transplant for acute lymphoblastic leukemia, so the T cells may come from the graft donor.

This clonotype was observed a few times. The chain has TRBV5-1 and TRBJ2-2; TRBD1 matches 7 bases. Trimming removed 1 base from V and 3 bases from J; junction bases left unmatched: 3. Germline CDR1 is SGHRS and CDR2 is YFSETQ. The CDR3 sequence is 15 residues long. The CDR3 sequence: CASSLRQGDTGELFF. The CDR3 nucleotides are TGCGCCAGCAGCTTGCGGCAGGGGGACACCGGGGAGCTGTTTTTT.

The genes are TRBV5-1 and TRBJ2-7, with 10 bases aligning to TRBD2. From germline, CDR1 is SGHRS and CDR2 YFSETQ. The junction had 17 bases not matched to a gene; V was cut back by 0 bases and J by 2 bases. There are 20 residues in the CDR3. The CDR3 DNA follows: TGCGCCAGCAGCTTGGAGGGCCAGCGGGAGGGACCGGTGAACCCCTACGAGCAGTACTTC. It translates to CASSLEGQREGPVNPYEQYF.

The DNA for the CDR3 is TGCAGTGCTAAGCCCCGTAGCGGGAGCTCCTACAATGAGCAGTTCTTC. Protein sequence: CSAKPRSGSSYNEQFF. V and J are TRBV20-1 and TRBJ2-1; TRBD2 matches 9 bases. Per the germline V gene, CDR1 is DFQATT and CDR2 is SNEGSKA (reference sequence). The CDR3 length is 16 residues. J gave up 0 bases and V 4 bases, and 7 bases lay outside the gene matches.

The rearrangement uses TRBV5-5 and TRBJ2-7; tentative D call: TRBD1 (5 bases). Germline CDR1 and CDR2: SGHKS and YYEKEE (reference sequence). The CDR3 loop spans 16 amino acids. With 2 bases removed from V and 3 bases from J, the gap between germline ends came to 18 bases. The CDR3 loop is CASSLIANTDSYEQYF. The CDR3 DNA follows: TGTGCCAGCAGCTTAATCGCCAACACCGACAGCTACGAGCAGTACTTC. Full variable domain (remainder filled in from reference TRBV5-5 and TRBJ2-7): DAGVTQSPTHLIKTRGQQVTLRCSPISGHKSVSWYQQVLGQGPQFIFQYYEKEERGRGNFPDRFSARQFPNYSSELNVNALLLGDSALYLCASSLIANTDSYEQYFGPGTRLTVT.

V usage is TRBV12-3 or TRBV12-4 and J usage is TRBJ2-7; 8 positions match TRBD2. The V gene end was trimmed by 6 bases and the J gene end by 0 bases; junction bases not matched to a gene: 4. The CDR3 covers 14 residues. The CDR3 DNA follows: TGTGCCAGCAGCCGAGCGGGAGTCTCCTACGAGCAGTACTTC. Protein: CASSRAGVSYEQYF.

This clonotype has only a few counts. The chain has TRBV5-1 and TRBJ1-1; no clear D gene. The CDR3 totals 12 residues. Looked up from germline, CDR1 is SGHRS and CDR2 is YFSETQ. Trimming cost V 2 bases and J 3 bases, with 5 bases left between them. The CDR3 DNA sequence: TGCGCCAGCAGCTTTGGCGACACTGAAGCTTTCTTT. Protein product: CASSFGDTEAFF. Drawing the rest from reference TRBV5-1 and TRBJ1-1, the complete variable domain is KAGVTQTPRYLIKTRGQQVTLSCSPISGHRSVSWYQQTPGQGLQFLFEYFSETQRNKGNFPGRFSGRQFSNSRSEMNVSTLELGDSALYLCASSFGDTEAFFGQGTRLTVV.

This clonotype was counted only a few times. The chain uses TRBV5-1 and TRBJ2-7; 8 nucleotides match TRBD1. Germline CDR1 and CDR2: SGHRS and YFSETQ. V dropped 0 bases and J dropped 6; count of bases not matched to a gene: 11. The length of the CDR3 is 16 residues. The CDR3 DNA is TGCGCCAGCAGCTTGGGTATAGACAGGGGCCCGCGCGAGCAGTACTTC. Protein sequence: CASSLGIDRGPREQYF. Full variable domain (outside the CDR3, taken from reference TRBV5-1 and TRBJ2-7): KAGVTQTPRYLIKTRGQQVTLSCSPISGHRSVSWYQQTPGQGLQFLFEYFSETQRNKGNFPGRFSGRQFSNSRSEMNVSTLELGDSALYLCASSLGIDRGPREQYFGPGTRLTVT.

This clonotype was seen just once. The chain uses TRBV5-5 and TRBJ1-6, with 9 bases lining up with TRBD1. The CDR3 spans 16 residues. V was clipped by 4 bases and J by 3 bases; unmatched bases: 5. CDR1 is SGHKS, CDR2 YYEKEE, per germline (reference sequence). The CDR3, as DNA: TGTGCCAGCAGCCTCGAGACAGGGGGCTATAATTCACCCCTCCACTTT. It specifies CASSLETGGYNSPLHF.

CDR3 sequence (DNA): TGCGCCAGCAGCCGCGGATTAACCGGGGAGCTGTTTTTT. It codes for CASSRGLTGELFF. The V and J genes are TRBV5-1 and TRBJ2-2; no clear D gene. V lost 4 bases and J lost 5, with 9 bases in between. CDR3 length: 13 residues. Germline assignment: CDR1 SGHRS and CDR2 YFSETQ.

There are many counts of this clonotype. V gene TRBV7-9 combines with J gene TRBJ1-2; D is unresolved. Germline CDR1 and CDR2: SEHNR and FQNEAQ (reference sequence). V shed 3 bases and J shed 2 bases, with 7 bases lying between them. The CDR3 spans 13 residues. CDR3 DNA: TGTGCCAGCAGCTTTTCACACAACTATGGCTACACCTTC. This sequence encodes CASSFSHNYGYTF.

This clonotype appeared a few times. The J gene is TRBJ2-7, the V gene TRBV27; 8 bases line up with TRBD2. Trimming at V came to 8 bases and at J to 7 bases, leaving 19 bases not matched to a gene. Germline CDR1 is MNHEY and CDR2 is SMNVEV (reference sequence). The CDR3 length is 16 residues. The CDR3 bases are TGTGCCAGCGGCTTATGGGGGGAAAGCGGGAGAGGGGAGCAGTACTTC. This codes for CASGLWGESGRGEQYF.

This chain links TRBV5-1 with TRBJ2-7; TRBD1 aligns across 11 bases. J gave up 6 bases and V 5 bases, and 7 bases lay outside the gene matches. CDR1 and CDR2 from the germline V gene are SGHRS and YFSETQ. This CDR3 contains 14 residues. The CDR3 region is CASRQDRGHREQYF. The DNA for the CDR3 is TGCGCCAGCAGGCAGGACAGGGGGCATCGCGAGCAGTACTTC. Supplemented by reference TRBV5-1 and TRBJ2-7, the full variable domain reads KAGVTQTPRYLIKTRGQQVTLSCSPISGHRSVSWYQQTPGQGLQFLFEYFSETQRNKGNFPGRFSGRQFSNSRSEMNVSTLELGDSALYLCASRQDRGHREQYFGPGTRLTVT.

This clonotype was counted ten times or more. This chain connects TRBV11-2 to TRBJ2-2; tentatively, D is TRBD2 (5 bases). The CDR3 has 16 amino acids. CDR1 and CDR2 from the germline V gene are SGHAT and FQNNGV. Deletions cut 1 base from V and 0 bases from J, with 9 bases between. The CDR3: CASSLVIASNTGELFF. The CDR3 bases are TGTGCCAGCAGCTTAGTTATAGCGTCGAACACCGGGGAGCTGTTTTTT.

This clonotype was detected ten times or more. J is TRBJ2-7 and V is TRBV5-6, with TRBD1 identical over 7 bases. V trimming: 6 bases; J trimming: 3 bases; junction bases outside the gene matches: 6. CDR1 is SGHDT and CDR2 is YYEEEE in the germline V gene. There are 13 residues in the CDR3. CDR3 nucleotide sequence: TGTGCCAGCACGTTCCGACAGGGCTACGAGCAGTACTTC. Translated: CASTFRQGYEQYF.

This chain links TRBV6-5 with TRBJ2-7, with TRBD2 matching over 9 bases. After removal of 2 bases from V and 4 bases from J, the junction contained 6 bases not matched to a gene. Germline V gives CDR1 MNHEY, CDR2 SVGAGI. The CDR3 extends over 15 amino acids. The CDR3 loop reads CASSYIAGEEYEQYF. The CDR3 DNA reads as TGTGCCAGCAGTTACATAGCGGGAGAAGAATACGAGCAGTACTTC.

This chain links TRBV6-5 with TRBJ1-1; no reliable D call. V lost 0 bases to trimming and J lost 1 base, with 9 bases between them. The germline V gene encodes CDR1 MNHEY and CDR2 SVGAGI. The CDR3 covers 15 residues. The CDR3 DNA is TGTGCCAGCAGTTACTCGGGCGGACGGAACACTGAAGCTTTCTTT. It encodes CASSYSGGRNTEAFF.

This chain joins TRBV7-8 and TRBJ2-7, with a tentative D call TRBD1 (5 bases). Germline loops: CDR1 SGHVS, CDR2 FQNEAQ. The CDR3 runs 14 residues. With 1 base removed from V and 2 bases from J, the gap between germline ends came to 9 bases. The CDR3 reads CASSLVGRAYEQYF. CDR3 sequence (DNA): TGTGCCAGCAGCTTAGTTGGCAGGGCCTACGAGCAGTACTTC.

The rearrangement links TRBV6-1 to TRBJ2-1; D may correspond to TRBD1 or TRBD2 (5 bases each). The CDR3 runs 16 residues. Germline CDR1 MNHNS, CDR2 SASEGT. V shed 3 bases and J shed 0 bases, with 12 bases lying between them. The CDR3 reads CASSDHGGPSYNEQFF. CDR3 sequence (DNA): TGTGCCAGCAGTGATCATGGGGGACCCTCCTACAATGAGCAGTTCTTC.

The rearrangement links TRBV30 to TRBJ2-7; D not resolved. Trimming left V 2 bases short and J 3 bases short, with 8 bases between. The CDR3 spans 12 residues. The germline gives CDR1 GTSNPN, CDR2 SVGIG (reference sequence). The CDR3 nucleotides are TGTGCCTGGAGTCCTGGGTTCTACGAGCAGTACTTC. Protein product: CAWSPGFYEQYF.

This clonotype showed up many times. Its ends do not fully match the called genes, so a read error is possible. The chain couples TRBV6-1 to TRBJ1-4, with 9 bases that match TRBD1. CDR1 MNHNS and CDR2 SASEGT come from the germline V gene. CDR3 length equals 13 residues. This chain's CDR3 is CASSGTGYEKLFF. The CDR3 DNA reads TGTGCTAGCAGTGGGACAGGGTATGAAAAACTGTTTTTT.

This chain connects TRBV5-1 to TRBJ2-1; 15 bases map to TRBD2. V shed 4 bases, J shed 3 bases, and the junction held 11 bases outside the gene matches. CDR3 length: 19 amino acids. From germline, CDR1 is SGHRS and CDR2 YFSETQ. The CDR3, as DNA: TGCGCCAGCAGCCCAGGACTAGCGGGAGGGGCCCCCAGCTACAATGAGCAGTTCTTC. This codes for CASSPGLAGGAPSYNEQFF.

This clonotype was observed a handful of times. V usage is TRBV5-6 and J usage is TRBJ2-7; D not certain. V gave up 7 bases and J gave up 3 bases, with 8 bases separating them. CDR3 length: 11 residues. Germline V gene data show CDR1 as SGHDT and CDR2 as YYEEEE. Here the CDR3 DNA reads TGTGCCAGCTCCTACCTCTACGAGCAGTACTTC. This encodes CASSYLYEQYF.

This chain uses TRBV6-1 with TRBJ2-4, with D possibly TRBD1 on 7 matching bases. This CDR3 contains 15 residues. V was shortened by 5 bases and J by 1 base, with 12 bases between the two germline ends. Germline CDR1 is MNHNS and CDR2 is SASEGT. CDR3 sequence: CASSLGGGAKNIQYF. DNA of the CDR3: TGTGCCAGCAGTCTAGGAGGGGGCGCCAAAAACATTCAGTACTTC.

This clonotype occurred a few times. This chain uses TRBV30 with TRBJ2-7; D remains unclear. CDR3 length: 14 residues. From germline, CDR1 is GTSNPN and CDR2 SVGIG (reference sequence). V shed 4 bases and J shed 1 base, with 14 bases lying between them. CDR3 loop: CAWTSPGKSYEQYF. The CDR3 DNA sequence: TGTGCCTGGACCTCCCCTGGGAAATCCTACGAGCAGTACTTC. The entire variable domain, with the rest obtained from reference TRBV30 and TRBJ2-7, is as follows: SQTIHQWPATLVQPVGSPLSLECTVEGTSNPNLYWYRQAAGRGLQLLFYSVGIGQISSEVPQNLSASRPQDRQFILSSKKLLLSDSGFYLCAWTSPGKSYEQYFGPGTRLTVT.